The clone carrying this T cell receptor (beta chain) appeared a single time. The target antigen is unknown. At one of its ends the junction is not consistent with the germline gene, which may arise from a read error. These data belong to a study of shared clonotypes between healthy human individuals. Across the whole study: CD4 naive and memory got three plates each, CD8 naive two, CD8 memory one.

Broader study findings: Researchers sampled only blood; tissue repertoires likely differ.

Splitting of each subset's genomic DNA was done evenly across several immunoSEQ plates. Sequencing used immunoSEQ multiplex PCR; TCRdb keeps in-frame clones, though not all of them. The sample has around 2.5 million clones; roughly 93% are singletons. Sample: naive CD4+ T cells from PBMCs. Subset noted: CD45RA+ positively selected. The sequence derives from a man aged 18 to 30 in good health. Some clones in this sample may be carry-over from other donors' samples.

CDR3 amino acids: CASSNKGPVSSNEQFF. The DNA for the CDR3 is TGTGCCAGCTCAAACAAAGGGCCAGTTTCCTCCAATGAGCAGTTCTTC. The chain uses TRBV18 and TRBJ2-1; D uncertain. The CDR3 has 16 residues. CDR1 KGHSH and CDR2 LQKENI come from the germline V gene.